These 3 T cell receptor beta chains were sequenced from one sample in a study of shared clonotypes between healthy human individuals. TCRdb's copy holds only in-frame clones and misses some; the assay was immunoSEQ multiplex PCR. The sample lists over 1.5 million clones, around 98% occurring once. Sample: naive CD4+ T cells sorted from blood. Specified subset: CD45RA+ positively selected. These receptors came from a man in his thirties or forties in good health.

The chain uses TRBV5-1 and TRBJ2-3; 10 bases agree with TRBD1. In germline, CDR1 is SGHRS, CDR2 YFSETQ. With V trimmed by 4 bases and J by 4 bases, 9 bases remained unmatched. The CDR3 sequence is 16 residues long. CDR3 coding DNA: TGCGCCAGCAGCCCCCCCGGGACAGGGGTTGCAGATACGCAGTATTTT. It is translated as CASSPPGTGVADTQYF.

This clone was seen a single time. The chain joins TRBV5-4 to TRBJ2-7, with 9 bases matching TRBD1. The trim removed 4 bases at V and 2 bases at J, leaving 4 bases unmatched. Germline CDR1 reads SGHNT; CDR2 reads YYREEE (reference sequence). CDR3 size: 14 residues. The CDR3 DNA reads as TGTGCCAGCAGCCAAAGACAGGGGGCCTACGAGCAGTACTTC. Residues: CASSQRQGAYEQYF. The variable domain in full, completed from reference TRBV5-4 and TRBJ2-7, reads ETGVTQSPTHLIKTRGQQVTLRCSSQSGHNTVSWYQQALGQGPQFIFQYYREEENGRGNFPPRFSGLQFPNYSSELNVNALELDDSALYLCASSQRQGAYEQYFGPGTRLTVT.

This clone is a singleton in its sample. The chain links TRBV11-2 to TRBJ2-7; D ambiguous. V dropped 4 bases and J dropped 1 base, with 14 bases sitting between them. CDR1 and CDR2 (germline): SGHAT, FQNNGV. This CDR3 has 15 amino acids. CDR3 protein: CASSYKGEISYEQYF. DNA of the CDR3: TGTGCCAGCAGCTATAAAGGAGAGATTTCCTACGAGCAGTACTTC.